What follows is one T cell receptor (beta chain) and its context. Its specificity is unknown. V was clipped by 1 base and J by 3 bases, with 10 bases between them. Germline values: CDR1 LNHNV, CDR2 YYDKDF (reference sequence). CDR3 length: 15 amino acids. The source of the sample is a study of blood T cells in healthy people across ages. Whole-study results and caveats: There were more naive CD4+ cells and higher diversity in long-lived donors than in aged donors.

A J-beta primer mix and a sample-barcoded 5' primer were used in a second PCR of roughly 7 to 12 cycles. All samples gave at least 2.5 million CDR3-containing paired-end reads. TCRdb passed the 5' RACE reads through MiXCR, listing each CDR3 protein once. The table records around 1,500,000 distinct CDR3 sequences, 25% to 30% of them present only once. Sequencing used blood. The clonotype was recovered from a woman aged 25 to 39 in good health. This chain connects TRBV15 to TRBJ1-5; weak D call: TRBD1 (5 bases). In DNA, the CDR3 is TGTGCCACCAGCAGAGCAGACAGCCCCAATCAGCCCCAGCATTTT. Its protein is CATSRADSPNQPQHF.